These 31 T cell receptor beta chains share one sample of origin, sequenced in a study of spatial heterogeneity in lung cancer. The sample's time point: sample taken at primary tumor resection. The sequenced material consisted of unsorted whole RNA from tumor, nontumor lung or frozen PBMC. TCRdb called the 5' RACE reads again in MiXCR, with one record for every CDR3 protein. The repertoire holds roughly 54,000 distinct CDR3 sequences, approximately 7.6% seen once, with about 13% in the top ten. The sequencing used PBMCs, collected at surgery. The receptors stem from a female donor with early-stage non-small cell lung cancer.

There are a few counts of this clonotype. DNA for the CDR3: TGTGCCAGCAGCTTGGGACGGAGCTCCTACGAGCAGTACTTC. It translates to CASSLGRSSYEQYF. The chain recombines TRBV7-2 with TRBJ2-7; possibly TRBD1 or TRBD2 for D (5 bases each). CDR3 length: 14 amino acids. Germline values: CDR1 SGHTA, CDR2 FQGNSA. V lost 3 bases, J lost 0 bases, and 9 bases lay in between.

This clonotype was seen a few times. The chain joins TRBV12-3 or TRBV12-4 to TRBJ1-2, with unresolved D. This CDR3 has 13 residues. V dropped 3 bases and J dropped 8 bases, with 13 bases sitting between them. DNA of the CDR3: TGTGCCAGCAGTTTGGGCCCTCTGGGAGGCTACACCTTC. Translation gives CASSLGPLGGYTF.

This clonotype was counted a few times. The V gene is TRBV7-9, the J gene TRBJ2-7; tentatively, D is TRBD2 (5 bases). This CDR3 comprises 14 residues. Germline CDR1 is SEHNR and CDR2 is FQNEAQ (reference sequence). V lost 10 bases to trimming and J lost 2 bases, with 18 bases between them. The CDR3: CATATRGTTYEQYF. For the CDR3, the DNA is TGTGCCACCGCAACACGGGGTACCACCTACGAGCAGTACTTC.

This clonotype has at least ten counts. The chain has TRBV3-1 and TRBJ2-2, with D hard to call. Trimming removed 2 bases at V and 2 bases at J, with 12 bases between. Germline CDR1 is LGHDT and CDR2 is YNNKEL (reference sequence). CDR3 length equals 16 residues. The CDR3 DNA is TGTGCCAGCAGCCAATGGAATCGACGCAACACCGGGGAGCTGTTTTTT. Translation gives CASSQWNRRNTGELFF.

This sequence joins TRBV6-6 and TRBJ1-5; TRBD1 might be the D (5 bases). The CDR3 is 12 residues long. The V end lost 6 bases, the J end lost 2 bases, and 5 bases lay between the germline ends. The germline CDR1 and CDR2 sequences are MNHNY and SVGAGI (reference sequence). Written as DNA, the CDR3 is TGTGCCAGCAGACAGGGCAATCAGCCCCAGCATTTT. Translated, it gives CASRQGNQPQHF.

The chain links TRBV7-2 to TRBJ2-1, with TRBD2 as a possible D gene (6 bases). The germline V and J ends were trimmed by 5 bases and 1 base, with 24 bases remaining between them. This CDR3 is built from 19 residues. CDR1 is SGHTA, CDR2 FQGNSA, per germline. CDR3 nucleotide sequence: TGTGCCAGCAGCCCCCTCCCTGGGACTGCAGGGAGATCCTACAATGAGCAGTTCTTC. Its protein is CASSPLPGTAGRSYNEQFF.

There are a few counts of this clonotype. The chain joins TRBV6-1 to TRBJ2-3, with D unclear. This CDR3 contains 13 residues. The V end lost 5 bases, the J end lost 1 base, and 7 bases lay between the germline ends. Germline CDR1 reads MNHNS; CDR2 reads SASEGT. The CDR3 reads CASSLARTDTQYF. CDR3 in DNA: TGTGCCAGCAGTCTGGCCCGCACAGATACGCAGTATTTT.

In its sample, this clonotype was seen many times. The chain uses TRBV28 and TRBJ1-5; D may be TRBD1 (5 bases). CDR3 length: 14 amino acids. Trimming removed 6 bases at V and 3 bases at J, with 12 bases between. Germline CDR1 MDHEN, CDR2 SYDVKM. The CDR3 DNA follows: TGTGCCAGCAGCGCGGCGGGGGACAATCAGCCCCAGCATTTT. Protein: CASSAAGDNQPQHF.

Only a few counts were recorded for this clonotype. Written as DNA, the CDR3 is TGCAGCGCCAAGTTCGGCGGGACATCAGTTTACAATGAGCAGTTCTTC. Translating gives CSAKFGGTSVYNEQFF. The chain carries TRBV29-1 and TRBJ2-1; D assignment may be TRBD1 or TRBD2 (6 bases each). Germline V gene sequence: CDR1 SQVTM, CDR2 ANQGSEA. The CDR3 runs 16 residues. V lost 7 bases to trimming and J lost 4 bases, with 23 bases between them.

CDR3 DNA sequence: TGTGCCAGCTGCCGGGACACCTCCTACGAGCAGTACTTC. Amino acid sequence: CASCRDTSYEQYF. The chain links TRBV6-2 or TRBV6-3 to TRBJ2-7; TRBD1 is a possible D gene (6 bases). V was pared by 8 bases and J by 0 bases, with 11 bases between. CDR1 and CDR2 from the germline V gene are MNHEY and SVGEGT. The CDR3 runs 13 residues.

In this sample, this clonotype turned up many times. The CDR3 loop reads CASSQDLGVVAFF. The CDR3 region has the DNA TGTGCCAGCAGCCAAGATCTAGGGGTAGTAGCTTTCTTT. The chain recombines TRBV14 with TRBJ1-1; a weak D match, TRBD1 (5 bases). CDR1 SGHDN and CDR2 FVKESK come from the germline V gene. CDR3 size: 13 residues. Trimming cost V 0 bases and J 10 bases, with 12 bases left between them.

This clonotype was observed a handful of times. This chain links TRBV4-3 with TRBJ2-7; D perhaps matches TRBD2 (5 bases). The CDR3 extends over 14 amino acids. Trimming pared 4 bases from V and 2 bases from J, leaving 12 bases between. Germline assignment: CDR1 LGHNA and CDR2 YSLEER. The CDR3 nucleotides read TGCGCCAGCAGCCCTGGACTGGCCGCCTACGAGCAGTACTTC. Residues: CASSPGLAAYEQYF.

This clonotype was detected only a few times. The rearrangement joins TRBV10-3 to TRBJ2-2; D is unclear. V lost 3 bases, J lost 7 bases, and 9 bases lay in between. In germline, CDR1 is ENHRY, CDR2 SYGVKD. This CDR3 spans 13 amino acids. The CDR3 nucleotides read TGTGCCATCAGTGACCTCTTAGGCGGGGAGCTGTTTTTT. This encodes CAISDLLGGELFF.

The gene calls are TRBV9 and TRBJ2-3; D might be TRBD1 or TRBD2, each matching 6 bases. The germline CDR1 and CDR2 sequences are SGDLS and YYNGEE. V was cut by 0 bases and J by 5 bases, with 13 bases left in between. The CDR3 length is 15 residues. The CDR3 loop is CASSVAPGAEDTQYF. The CDR3 nucleotides read TGTGCCAGCAGCGTAGCCCCGGGGGCGGAAGATACGCAGTATTTT. Full variable domain (missing parts from reference TRBV9 and TRBJ2-3): DSGVTQTPKHLITATGQRVTLRCSPRSGDLSVYWYQQSLDQGLQFLIQYYNGEERAKGNILERFSAQQFPDLHSELNLSSLELGDSALYFCASSVAPGAEDTQYFGPGTRLTVL.

The rearrangement links TRBV12-3 or TRBV12-4 to TRBJ2-1; D is undetermined. This CDR3 is 11 amino acids long. Between the trimmed V and J ends, which lost 8 bases and 4 bases, there was a span of 6 bases. The CDR3 is CASCQYNEQFF. The CDR3 region has the DNA TGTGCCAGCTGCCAGTACAATGAGCAGTTCTTC.

This clonotype was counted only a few times. This chain links TRBV27 with TRBJ1-1; weak D call: TRBD1 (5 bases). CDR1 and CDR2 (germline): MNHEY, SMNVEV (reference sequence). Trimming removed 2 bases from V and 4 bases from J, with 11 bases in between. The CDR3 spans 14 residues. The CDR3 DNA reads TGTGCCAGCAGTTTAGCCGGGGCGTTCACTGAAGCTTTCTTT. It translates to CASSLAGAFTEAFF.

Ten or more counts support this clonotype. The rearrangement uses TRBV7-9 and TRBJ2-1; 9 bases match TRBD1. Germline V gene data show CDR1 as SEHNR and CDR2 as FQNEAQ (reference sequence). Germline trimming cut 5 bases from V and 7 bases from J; bases unmatched to any gene: 9. This CDR3 contains 15 residues. The CDR3: CASSGGTGYLNEQFF. The DNA for the CDR3 is TGTGCCAGCAGCGGAGGGACAGGGTACCTGAATGAGCAGTTCTTC.

This clonotype is classed as medium-sized (0.01 to 0.1%). The rearrangement links TRBV6-5 to TRBJ2-2; D gene unclear. The V gene lost 0 bases and the J gene lost 6 bases, with 8 bases spanning the gap. Per germline, CDR1 MNHEY and CDR2 SVGAGI. This CDR3 contains 14 residues. The CDR3 DNA reads TGTGCCAGCAGTTACTCGATGGTGGCCGGGGAGCTGTTTTTT. Residues: CASSYSMVAGELFF.

This chain links TRBV20-1 with TRBJ2-4, with D possibly TRBD2 on 6 matching bases. The CDR3 runs 16 residues. Per the germline V gene, CDR1 is DFQATT and CDR2 is SNEGSKA (reference sequence). Trimming cost V 1 base and J 3 bases, with 16 bases left between them. The CDR3 loop reads CSARAETGLLKNIQYF. CDR3 bases: TGCAGTGCTAGAGCCGAAACCGGACTACTCAAAAACATTCAGTACTTC.

This clonotype was seen a few times. V is TRBV4-3 and J is TRBJ2-5; no definite D call. The CDR3 runs to 13 residues. Trimming shortened V by 3 bases and J by 0 bases, and 5 bases separated the two germline ends. From germline, CDR1 is LGHNA and CDR2 YSLEER. CDR3 bases: TGCGCCAGCAGCCATGAGTACCAAGAGACCCAGTACTTC. It is translated as CASSHEYQETQYF.

In its sample, this clonotype was seen many times. The chain carries TRBV6-1 and TRBJ2-1; 12 nucleotides match TRBD2. The germline V gene has CDR1 MNHNS and CDR2 SASEGT. This CDR3 has 15 residues. V was clipped by 7 bases and J by 3 bases; unmatched bases: 4. The CDR3 bases are TGTGCCAGCATACTAGCGGGGGGAGTCTACAATGAGCAGTTCTTC. It is translated as CASILAGGVYNEQFF.

The gene calls are TRBV30 and TRBJ2-7, with D unresolved. CDR3 length: 13 amino acids. V was shortened by 3 bases and J by 3 bases, with 12 bases between the two germline ends. Germline CDR1 GTSNPN, CDR2 SVGIG (reference sequence). The CDR3: CAWSPNGYYEQYF. The CDR3 DNA reads TGTGCCTGGAGCCCCAACGGCTACTACGAGCAGTACTTC.

This chain connects TRBV5-6 to TRBJ2-7; D is perhaps TRBD1 (5 bases). In germline, CDR1 is SGHDT, CDR2 YYEEEE. The CDR3 extends over 12 amino acids. V was cut by 2 bases and J by 7 bases, with 10 bases left in between. Here the CDR3 DNA reads TGTGCCAGCAGCTTACAGGCGCATGAGCAGTACTTC. This encodes CASSLQAHEQYF. Looking up the rest from reference TRBV5-6 and TRBJ2-7 gives the full variable domain: DAGVTQSPTHLIKTRGQQVTLRCSPKSGHDTVSWYQQALGQGPQFIFQYYEEEERQRGNFPDRFSGHQFPNYSSELNVNALLLGDSALYLCASSLQAHEQYFGPGTRLTVT.

This clonotype has a count of ten or more. V is TRBV30 and J is TRBJ1-1; 9 positions agree with TRBD1. The V segment lost 0 bases and the J segment 3 bases; nucleotides outside the gene matches: 5. This CDR3 contains 15 residues. CDR1 and CDR2 from the germline V gene are GTSNPN and SVGIG (reference sequence). The CDR3 spells CAWSVLDRGHTEAFF. The CDR3, as DNA: TGTGCCTGGAGTGTACTGGACAGGGGTCACACTGAAGCTTTCTTT.

This chain links TRBV5-5 with TRBJ2-2; 11 nucleotides align to TRBD1. Looked up from germline, CDR1 is SGHKS and CDR2 is YYEKEE (reference sequence). This CDR3 is built from 17 residues. Trimming removed 4 bases from V and 5 bases from J; junction bases left unmatched: 10. CDR3 sequence (DNA): TGTGCCAGCAGCCAGGGCGTGGACAGGGGGCGTACCGGGGAGCTGTTTTTT. Protein product: CASSQGVDRGRTGELFF.

In this sample, this clonotype turned up many times. V gene TRBV19 combines with J gene TRBJ2-3, with unresolved D. The germline CDR1 and CDR2 sequences are LNHDA and SQIVND (reference sequence). The V end was cut by 4 bases, the J end by 4 bases, with 3 bases between. The CDR3 totals 11 residues. The CDR3 nucleotides read TGTGCCAGTAGTAATTCAGATACGCAGTATTTT. Its translation is CASSNSDTQYF.

This clonotype turned up a few times. This chain uses TRBV29-1 with TRBJ2-5; weak D call: TRBD2 (5 bases). Trimming shortened V by 2 bases and J by 5 bases, and 9 bases separated the two germline ends. Per germline, CDR1 SQVTM and CDR2 ANQGSEA. The CDR3 has 12 residues. CDR3 sequence (DNA): TGCAGCGTTGAATCTAGCTCTGAGACCCAGTACTTC. Its translation is CSVESSSETQYF.

At least ten counts were recorded for this clonotype. The J gene is TRBJ2-2, the V gene TRBV9; D gene uncertain. The CDR3 is 15 amino acids. Germline-derived CDR1 and CDR2 are SGDLS and YYNGEE. V was trimmed by 0 bases and J by 6 bases, leaving 12 bases between them. CDR3 loop: CASSVGTYQAGELFF. The CDR3 bases are TGTGCCAGCAGCGTAGGCACCTACCAAGCCGGGGAGCTGTTTTTT.

In its sample, this clonotype was seen many times. CDR3 bases: TGTGCCAGCAGCCAATCCTGGACCCCTGGGACCGGGGAGCTGTTTTTT. It is translated as CASSQSWTPGTGELFF. The chain uses TRBV3-1 and TRBJ2-2; D not resolved. The CDR3 has 16 amino acids. The germline V gene encodes CDR1 LGHDT and CDR2 YNNKEL (reference sequence). V dropped 2 bases and J dropped 5 bases, with 15 bases sitting between them.

This rearrangement joins TRBV10-2 to TRBJ1-4, with D perhaps TRBD1 (5 bases). CDR1 and CDR2 (germline): WSHSY, SAAADI. This CDR3 contains 15 residues. The V gene lost 6 bases and the J gene lost 6 bases, with 17 bases spanning the gap. CDR3: CASRAAGGVDEKLFF. For the CDR3, the DNA is TGCGCCAGCAGGGCCGCGGGGGGAGTCGATGAAAAACTGTTTTTT.

This clonotype has a count of ten or more. The chain joins TRBV20-1 to TRBJ1-1, with TRBD1 matching 8 bases. The CDR3 spans 14 residues. Germline V gene lookup returns CDR1 DFQATT and CDR2 SNEGSKA (reference sequence). J lost 4 bases, V lost 3 bases, and 7 bases had no gene match. The CDR3: CSASVQGGVTEAFF. The CDR3, as DNA: TGCAGTGCTAGTGTACAGGGGGGAGTCACTGAAGCTTTCTTT.